The 29 T cell receptor beta chains reported below all come from one sample, sequenced in a study of T cell responses to AZD1222 COVID-19 vaccine. Libraries were prepared by immunoSEQ multiplex PCR; TCRdb keeps only in-frame clonotypes and omits some of them. The data show about 180,000 clones, around 90% seen once. The material was peripheral blood, obtained on day 0 of AZD1222 vaccination. The receptors derive from an adult in good health.

The J gene is TRBJ1-1, the V gene TRBV4-3; D is unresolved. Trimming removed 4 bases from V and 10 bases from J, with 16 bases in between. The CDR3 is 13 amino acids. In germline, CDR1 is LGHNA, CDR2 YSLEER. The CDR3 DNA follows: TGCGCCAGCAGCCGAACCCATGGGAAGACAGCTTTCTTT. Translating it yields CASSRTHGKTAFF.

V gene TRBV19 combines with J gene TRBJ2-2; D is perhaps TRBD2 (5 bases). V dropped 1 base and J dropped 3 bases, with 12 bases sitting between them. This CDR3 is 16 amino acids long. Germline CDR1 is LNHDA and CDR2 is SQIVND (reference sequence). The CDR3 DNA follows: TGTGCCAGTAGTATAGGATCCGAGGGCTACACCGGGGAGCTGTTTTTT. Its translation: CASSIGSEGYTGELFF.

This clone was counted a single time. A read error may produce the germline difference seen at one junction end. The chain is built from TRBV14 and TRBJ2-7; 12 nucleotides match TRBD2. Germline V gene data show CDR1 as SGHDN and CDR2 as FVKESK. There are 17 residues in the CDR3. As DNA, the CDR3 is TGTGCCAGCAGCCAAGGGCTAGCGGGGGGGCCCTCCTCCGAGCAGTACTTC. Amino acid sequence: CASSQGLAGGPSSEQYF.

This chain connects TRBV19 to TRBJ2-1, with 9 bases identical to TRBD1. The germline CDR1 and CDR2 sequences are LNHDA and SQIVND (reference sequence). V lost 4 bases, J lost 5 bases, and 9 bases stayed unmatched. The CDR3 is made up of 16 amino acids. The CDR3 bases are TGTGCCAGTAGTACACAGGGACAGGGAACCGACAATGAGCAGTTCTTC. Translating it yields CASSTQGQGTDNEQFF.

This chain uses TRBV10-3 with TRBJ2-1; possible D gene TRBD2, 5 bases. The CDR3 extends over 12 amino acids. Germline-derived CDR1 and CDR2 are ENHRY and SYGVKD. Trimming removed 3 bases from V and 8 bases from J, with 8 bases in between. CDR3 loop: CAISEYGDEQFF. For the CDR3, the DNA is TGTGCCATCAGTGAATACGGGGATGAGCAGTTCTTC.

This chain uses TRBV18 with TRBJ1-5, with 10 bases matching TRBD1. CDR3 length: 19 amino acids. Germline V CDR1 and CDR2: KGHSH, LQKENI. V trimming: 3 bases; J trimming: 0 bases; junction bases outside the gene matches: 11. This CDR3 is CASSPTPGTGDYSNQPQHF. The CDR3, as DNA: TGTGCCAGCTCACCTACGCCCGGGACAGGGGATTATAGCAATCAGCCCCAGCATTTT.

The rearrangement uses TRBV23-1 and TRBJ2-2, with D tentatively TRBD2 (5 bases). TRBV23-1 is noted as an ORF with a role that remains uncertain. Deletions cut 7 bases from V and 9 bases from J, with 21 bases between. The CDR3 sequence is 15 residues long. This CDR3 is CASTLGVGRTWELFF. CDR3 DNA: TGCGCCAGCACCCTCGGGGTAGGCCGAACTTGGGAGCTGTTTTTT.

The gene calls are TRBV24-1 and TRBJ2-3; no firm D call. The length of the CDR3 is 12 residues. From germline, CDR1 is KGHDR and CDR2 SFDVKD. The ends were cut back, 5 bases at V and 5 bases at J, with 7 bases in the middle. CDR3 loop: CATSVWGDTQYF. CDR3 coding DNA: TGTGCCACCAGTGTTTGGGGAGATACGCAGTATTTT.

The chain combines TRBV7-8 with TRBJ1-2; no firm D call. The CDR3 is 13 residues long. Germline CDR1 and CDR2: SGHVS and FQNEAQ. Trimming took 1 base from V and 8 from J, leaving 11 bases between them. DNA for the CDR3: TGTGCCAGCAGCTTAGGATCCAGCTGGGGCTACACCTTC. Translation gives CASSLGSSWGYTF.

This sequence joins TRBV14 and TRBJ1-2, with D uncertain. This CDR3 comprises 13 residues. Germline V gene sequence: CDR1 SGHDN, CDR2 FVKESK. Deletions cut 1 base from V and 7 bases from J, with 10 bases between. The chain's CDR3 is CASSQVQVGGYTF. The CDR3 DNA is TGTGCCAGCAGCCAAGTTCAGGTTGGTGGCTACACCTTC.

The chain is built from TRBV19 and TRBJ1-1, with 8 bases matching TRBD1. J gave up 1 base and V 2 bases, and 3 bases lay outside the gene matches. CDR1 is LNHDA, CDR2 SQIVND, per germline (reference sequence). This CDR3 spans 15 amino acids. This chain's CDR3 is CASSIWGQANTEAFF. The CDR3 coding sequence is TGTGCCAGTAGTATATGGGGACAGGCGAACACTGAAGCTTTCTTT.

This clone was detected once. Written as DNA, the CDR3 is TGTGCCAGCAGCCTCCGGGACAGGTCGACCTACGAGCAGTACTTC. It codes for CASSLRDRSTYEQYF. This chain links TRBV7-8 with TRBJ2-7, with TRBD1 matching 8 bases. The CDR3 covers 15 residues. V was pared by 5 bases and J by 2 bases, with 8 bases of the junction left unmatched. Germline V gives CDR1 SGHVS, CDR2 FQNEAQ.

The rearrangement joins TRBV5-1 to TRBJ2-3; D tentatively fits TRBD1 or TRBD2 (5 bases each). The CDR3 length is 15 residues. Germline V gene lookup returns CDR1 SGHRS and CDR2 YFSETQ. The V end was cut by 4 bases, the J end by 2 bases, with 14 bases between. CDR3 residues: CASSGTHLNTDTQYF. CDR3 coding DNA: TGCGCCAGCAGCGGGACCCACCTAAACACAGATACGCAGTATTTT. Based on the CDR3 plus reference TRBV5-1 and TRBJ2-3, the full variable domain is KAGVTQTPRYLIKTRGQQVTLSCSPISGHRSVSWYQQTPGQGLQFLFEYFSETQRNKGNFPGRFSGRQFSNSRSEMNVSTLELGDSALYLCASSGTHLNTDTQYFGPGTRLTVL.

The chain joins TRBV24-1 to TRBJ1-4, with D possibly matching TRBD1 (5 bases). Deletions cut 3 bases from V and 7 bases from J, with 8 bases between. CDR3 size: 13 residues. Per the germline V gene, CDR1 is KGHDR and CDR2 is SFDVKD. CDR3 region: CATSDPGGEKLFF. CDR3 sequence (DNA): TGTGCCACCAGTGATCCTGGGGGTGAAAAACTGTTTTTT.

V and J are TRBV13 and TRBJ1-1; TRBD1 is a possible D gene (5 bases). Between the trimmed V and J ends, which lost 1 base and 11 bases, there was a span of 14 bases. The CDR3 extends over 13 amino acids. Germline CDR1 reads PRHDT; CDR2 reads FYEKMQ (reference sequence). DNA of the CDR3: TGTGCCAGCAGCTTAGAGGGGCCCAGAACGGCTTTCTTT. It yields the protein CASSLEGPRTAFF.

Only one count was recorded for this clone. The chain carries TRBV6-1 and TRBJ2-7; D is perhaps TRBD1 (5 bases). Germline lookup yields CDR1 MNHNS and CDR2 SASEGT. The CDR3 loop spans 14 amino acids. V was shortened by 0 bases and J by 5 bases, with 11 bases between the two germline ends. CDR3 amino acids: CASSEAPGFNEQYF. Written as DNA, the CDR3 is TGTGCCAGCAGTGAAGCGCCAGGGTTTAACGAGCAGTACTTC.

The J gene is TRBJ1-2, the V gene TRBV19, with a weak D call TRBD1 (5 bases). CDR3 length: 12 amino acids. Germline V gene sequence: CDR1 LNHDA, CDR2 SQIVND (reference sequence). Trimming pared 3 bases from V and 8 bases from J, leaving 10 bases between. The CDR3 DNA reads as TGTGCCAGTAGTATTAGGGGCAGCGGCTACACCTTC. The encoded protein is CASSIRGSGYTF.

The chain recombines TRBV24-1 with TRBJ2-1; possibly TRBD1 for D (5 bases). Looked up from germline, CDR1 is KGHDR and CDR2 is SFDVKD. The CDR3 loop spans 15 amino acids. Trimming left V 7 bases short and J 6 bases short, with 18 bases between. This chain's CDR3 is CATSDRQQRINEQFF. As DNA, the CDR3 is TGTGCCACCAGCGACCGACAGCAAAGAATCAATGAGCAGTTCTTC.

The chain couples TRBV10-3 to TRBJ1-1; possible D gene TRBD1, 6 bases. CDR3 size: 12 residues. V was shortened by 3 bases and J by 11 bases, with 13 bases between the two germline ends. The germline V gene has CDR1 ENHRY and CDR2 SYGVKD. The CDR3 region has the DNA TGTGCCATCAGTGACCAGGGGACGAACGCTTTCTTT. This sequence encodes CAISDQGTNAFF.

This rearrangement joins TRBV2 to TRBJ2-7; 11 bases agree with TRBD1. Germline V gene sequence: CDR1 SNHLY, CDR2 FYNNEI. V gave up 3 bases and J gave up 3 bases; unmatched junction bases: 7. CDR3 length equals 16 residues. The DNA for the CDR3 is TGTGCCAGCAGTGAGACGCCCGGGACAGGGGGCTACGAGCAGTACTTC. It codes for CASSETPGTGGYEQYF.

This clone was recorded a few times. V and J are TRBV11-2 and TRBJ1-1, with D possibly TRBD1 on 5 matching bases. Germline CDR1 and CDR2: SGHAT and FQNNGV. The CDR3 sequence is 15 residues long. Deletions cut 5 bases from V and 5 bases from J, with 18 bases between. CDR3 DNA sequence: TGTGCCAGCAGCCCGGTGGGGGGACCAAGAACTGAAGCTTTCTTT. Amino acid sequence: CASSPVGGPRTEAFF.

The chain employs TRBV15 and TRBJ2-7; TRBD2 is a possible D gene (6 bases). This CDR3 has 13 residues. The V gene's germline CDR1 is LNHNV and CDR2 YYDKDF (reference sequence). V lost 5 bases to trimming and J lost 2 bases, with 10 bases between them. The CDR3 nucleotides are TGTGCCACCAGCGGAGGGGCCCCCTACGAGCAGTACTTC. The encoded protein is CATSGGAPYEQYF.

The chain recombines TRBV24-1 with TRBJ2-7; 9 nucleotides match TRBD1. The CDR3 loop spans 16 amino acids. J was trimmed by 6 bases and V by 4 bases; bases with no gene match: 12. Germline-derived CDR1 and CDR2 are KGHDR and SFDVKD. DNA of the CDR3: TGTGCCACCAGTGACCACTCCGGGACAGGGCCCCTCGAGCAGTACTTC. Its translation is CATSDHSGTGPLEQYF.

V is TRBV7-3 and J is TRBJ2-7, with D tentatively TRBD1 (6 bases). Trimming took 2 bases from V and 4 from J, leaving 12 bases between them. Per germline, CDR1 SGHTA and CDR2 FQGTGA. The CDR3 loop spans 14 amino acids. The CDR3 DNA reads as TGTGCCAGCAGCTTAGCCGGACAGACTTACGAGCAGTACTTC. It encodes CASSLAGQTYEQYF.

The chain is built from TRBV19 and TRBJ2-1; 8 nucleotides align to TRBD2. The germline CDR1 and CDR2 sequences are LNHDA and SQIVND (reference sequence). Losses at the gene ends were 5 bases for V and 8 bases for J; bases not matched to a gene: 8. This CDR3 is built from 14 residues. CDR3 residues: CASSWGAGVDEQFF. The CDR3 coding sequence is TGTGCCAGTAGTTGGGGAGCGGGAGTGGATGAGCAGTTCTTC.

The rearrangement links TRBV11-2 to TRBJ2-3; D may be TRBD2 (6 bases). This CDR3 spans 15 amino acids. From germline, CDR1 is SGHAT and CDR2 FQNNGV. V was shortened by 4 bases and J by 13 bases, with 24 bases between the two germline ends. CDR3 DNA: TGTGCCAGCAGCTCCAGATTAACTAGTCGCGGGACGGAGTATTTT. The encoded protein is CASSSRLTSRGTEYF.

V is TRBV28 and J is TRBJ1-2; 8 nucleotides line up with TRBD1. Unmatched junction bases numbered 6, after V lost 4 bases and J lost 8 bases. The CDR3 loop spans 13 amino acids. From germline, CDR1 is MDHEN and CDR2 SYDVKM. This CDR3 reads CASSSGTGVGYTF. The CDR3 DNA follows: TGTGCCAGCAGTTCCGGGACAGGAGTAGGCTACACCTTC.

CDR3 sequence reads: CASSAGASGGAWNEQFF. CDR3 bases: TGTGCCAGCAGCGCAGGCGCTAGCGGGGGGGCTTGGAATGAGCAGTTCTTC. This chain links TRBV13 with TRBJ2-1; 12 nucleotides align to TRBD2. Germline values: CDR1 PRHDT, CDR2 FYEKMQ (reference sequence). CDR3 length: 17 amino acids. Germline trimming cut 5 bases from V and 7 bases from J; bases unmatched to any gene: 12.

The V call is TRBV7-9, the J call TRBJ1-5; TRBD1 is a possible D gene (6 bases). Between the trimmed V and J ends, which lost 2 bases and 9 bases, there was a span of 17 bases. From germline, CDR1 is SEHNR and CDR2 FQNEAQ (reference sequence). The CDR3 is 15 residues long. CDR3 region: CASSLTGPQRGPQHF. CDR3 coding DNA: TGTGCCAGCAGCTTAACAGGGCCTCAGCGGGGGCCCCAGCATTTT.